Presented here are 2 T cell receptor beta chains from one specimen sequenced in a study of control samples from healthy donors and cancer patients. The protocol was immunoSEQ multiplex PCR, while the TCRdb copy is restricted to in-frame clones and leaves out a portion. This sample has tens of thousands of clones, with roughly nine tenths found just once. The sample comprised PBMCs. The receptors originated from a middle-aged man with colorectal cancer.

The genes are TRBV6-6 and TRBJ1-5; D gene uncertain. The germline CDR1 and CDR2 sequences are MNHNY and SVGAGI (reference sequence). V was cut by 6 bases and J by 1 base, with 10 bases left in between. The CDR3 sequence is 14 residues long. CDR3 coding DNA: TGTGCCAGCAGCGGCGTACAGAGCAATCAGCCCCAGCATTTT. Protein product: CASSGVQSNQPQHF.

This CDR3 reads CASSQLQGEAFF. Here the CDR3 DNA reads TGTGCCAGCAGCCAACTCCAGGGGGAAGCTTTCTTT. V and J are TRBV3-1 (or the pseudogene TRBV3-2) and TRBJ1-1, with a tentative D call TRBD1 (6 bases). CDR1 and CDR2 from the germline V gene are LGHDT and YNNKEL (reference sequence). The CDR3 loop spans 12 amino acids. Trimming left V 2 bases short and J 8 bases short, with 9 bases between.